This passage covers 26 T cell receptor beta chains from one sample sequenced in a study of beta chain features in type 1 diabetes. All of the isolated RNA was reverse transcribed, so expressed TCRB transcripts were sequenced. The protocol was immunoSEQ multiplex PCR, while the TCRdb copy is restricted to in-frame clones and leaves out a portion. In the table there are 120,000 to 150,000 clones, about 13% of which are singletons. Findings and limits, study-wide: Researchers report that Type 1 diabetes patients had moderately but significantly shorter TCRB CDR3s across all four CD4+ subsets.

Their antigens remain unidentified. Sequenced sample: central memory CD4+ T cells from blood. These receptors were collected from a young man with type 1 diabetes.

This chain links TRBV28 with TRBJ2-7; no definite D call. Trimming pared 10 bases from V and 2 bases from J, leaving 15 bases between. The CDR3 extends over 13 amino acids. Germline CDR1 is MDHEN and CDR2 is SYDVKM. CDR3 protein: CATNPSQTYEQYF. As DNA, the CDR3 is TGTGCCACCAATCCCTCGCAGACCTACGAGCAGTACTTC.

The V gene is TRBV5-1, the J gene TRBJ1-1, with D perhaps matching TRBD1 (6 bases). CDR1 SGHRS and CDR2 YFSETQ come from the germline V gene. V gave up 1 base and J gave up 6 bases, with 7 bases separating them. This CDR3 has 12 amino acids. The DNA for the CDR3 is TGCGCCAGCAGCTTGACAGGGTCTGAAGCTTTCTTT. The encoded protein is CASSLTGSEAFF.

V usage is TRBV5-6 and J usage is TRBJ2-7; weak D call: TRBD1 (6 bases). The CDR3 has 15 amino acids. V was pared by 2 bases and J by 1 base, with 13 bases between. The germline gives CDR1 SGHDT, CDR2 YYEEEE. CDR3 amino acids: CASSFQGRRSYEQYF. CDR3 coding DNA: TGTGCCAGCAGCTTCCAGGGGCGTAGATCCTACGAGCAGTACTTC. Looking up the rest from reference TRBV5-6 and TRBJ2-7 gives the full variable domain: DAGVTQSPTHLIKTRGQQVTLRCSPKSGHDTVSWYQQALGQGPQFIFQYYEEEERQRGNFPDRFSGHQFPNYSSELNVNALLLGDSALYLCASSFQGRRSYEQYFGPGTRLTVT.

This clone was recorded a few times. V usage is TRBV19 and J usage is TRBJ2-7; 9 nucleotides align to TRBD1. CDR3 size: 15 residues. V dropped 10 bases and J dropped 6; count of bases not matched to a gene: 16. The germline gives CDR1 LNHDA, CDR2 SQIVND (reference sequence). The CDR3 loop reads CATRTGDSNLGEQYF. In DNA, the CDR3 is TGTGCCACTCGGACAGGGGACAGTAATCTGGGCGAGCAGTACTTC.

This clone was counted ten times or more. The chain is built from TRBV4-2 and TRBJ2-4; D is perhaps TRBD1 or TRBD2 (6 bases each). The germline V gene encodes CDR1 LGHNA and CDR2 YNFKEQ. This CDR3 is 14 amino acids long. V lost 0 bases to trimming and J lost 7 bases, with 10 bases between them. Written as DNA, the CDR3 is TGTGCCAGCAGCCAAGATGGGGGGCCCAACATTCAGTACTTC. Protein sequence: CASSQDGGPNIQYF.

This clone has only a few counts. The chain uses TRBV5-6 and TRBJ1-6; D possibly corresponds to TRBD1 (5 bases). The CDR3 spans 15 residues. Germline V gene sequence: CDR1 SGHDT, CDR2 YYEEEE. V shed 4 bases and J shed 5 bases, with 13 bases lying between them. CDR3 in amino acids: CASSPGPGHNSPLHF. As DNA, the CDR3 is TGTGCCAGCAGCCCGGGGCCGGGTCATAATTCACCCCTCCACTTT.

V is TRBV12-5 and J is TRBJ2-7; D call uncertain. Germline CDR1 and CDR2: LGHNT and FRNRAP. V lost 4 bases to trimming and J lost 4 bases, with 8 bases between them. The CDR3 covers 12 residues. The CDR3 loop reads CASGSFLYEQYF. In DNA form, the CDR3 reads TGTGCTAGTGGTTCCTTCCTTTACGAGCAGTACTTC.

This clone was observed a few times. This rearrangement joins TRBV5-1 to TRBJ2-1; D perhaps matches TRBD2 (6 bases). V dropped 4 bases and J dropped 14 bases, with 19 bases sitting between them. Germline V gene data show CDR1 as SGHRS and CDR2 as YFSETQ. This CDR3 comprises 13 residues. The CDR3 here is CASSPGSRDSKFF. The CDR3 region has the DNA TGCGCCAGCAGCCCTGGGAGTAGGGACTCAAAGTTCTTC.

This clone was found a few times. This chain joins TRBV28 and TRBJ2-1; D remains ambiguous. The CDR3 has 15 amino acids. Germline V gene lookup returns CDR1 MDHEN and CDR2 SYDVKM. Trimming removed 3 bases from V and 3 bases from J, with 12 bases in between. CDR3 residues: CASSFRSGGYNEQFF. The CDR3 nucleotides are TGTGCCAGCAGTTTCAGGTCTGGTGGCTACAATGAGCAGTTCTTC.

This chain links TRBV10-3 with TRBJ2-3; D is ambiguous. Germline assignment: CDR1 ENHRY and CDR2 SYGVKD. The V gene lost 5 bases and the J gene lost 6 bases, with 12 bases spanning the gap. The CDR3 runs 13 residues. CDR3 sequence (DNA): TGTGCCATCAGTCAAATGGAGTGGGATACGCAGTATTTT. Amino acid sequence: CAISQMEWDTQYF.

The rearrangement joins TRBV5-4 to TRBJ2-3; a possible D gene is TRBD2 (5 bases). V was trimmed by 2 bases and J by 2 bases, leaving 6 bases between them. The CDR3 has 13 residues. Looked up from germline, CDR1 is SGHNT and CDR2 is YYREEE (reference sequence). The CDR3 DNA is TGTGCCAGCAGCTTCGACTACACAGATACGCAGTATTTT. Its protein is CASSFDYTDTQYF.

This chain links TRBV6-1 with TRBJ1-1; D perhaps matches TRBD1 (5 bases). Germline V gene data show CDR1 as MNHNS and CDR2 as SASEGT. Trimming removed 3 bases from V and 3 bases from J, with 11 bases in between. CDR3 length equals 14 residues. For the CDR3, the DNA is TGTGCCAGCAGTGAGATTGGGGGAGACACTGAAGCTTTCTTT. It specifies CASSEIGGDTEAFF.

This chain uses TRBV5-6 with TRBJ1-2, with 8 bases lining up with TRBD1. Unmatched junction bases numbered 10, after V lost 2 bases and J lost 4 bases. CDR3 length: 16 residues. The germline V gene encodes CDR1 SGHDT and CDR2 YYEEEE. In DNA, the CDR3 is TGTGCCAGCAGCTTATACGGACAGGGTGTAGGCTATGGCTACACCTTC. Its translation is CASSLYGQGVGYGYTF.

This clone was counted between two and nine times. This chain links TRBV7-9 with TRBJ1-2; the D gene is possibly TRBD1 (6 bases). Germline lookup yields CDR1 SEHNR and CDR2 FQNEAQ (reference sequence). The CDR3 has 16 residues. The V end was cut by 0 bases, the J end by 1 base, with 12 bases between. CDR3 coding DNA: TGTGCCAGCAGCTTAGCCACAGGGAGCATTAACTATGGCTACACCTTC. As protein: CASSLATGSINYGYTF.

This clone was seen more than once but under ten times. This chain connects TRBV5-6 to TRBJ2-1; D may be TRBD1 or TRBD2 (5 bases each). With 0 bases removed from V and 9 bases from J, the gap between germline ends came to 10 bases. The CDR3 extends over 13 amino acids. The V gene's germline CDR1 is SGHDT and CDR2 YYEEEE. The CDR3 sequence: CASSLEPGTEQFF. CDR3 DNA sequence: TGTGCCAGCAGCTTGGAGCCAGGGACTGAGCAGTTCTTC. The whole variable domain, remainder taken from reference TRBV5-6 and TRBJ2-1, is DAGVTQSPTHLIKTRGQQVTLRCSPKSGHDTVSWYQQALGQGPQFIFQYYEEEERQRGNFPDRFSGHQFPNYSSELNVNALLLGDSALYLCASSLEPGTEQFFGPGTRLTVL.

This clone occurred a few times. This chain connects TRBV5-1 to TRBJ2-2; D gene ambiguous. The germline V and J ends were trimmed by 3 bases and 2 bases, with 5 bases remaining between them. Germline CDR1 SGHRS, CDR2 YFSETQ. This CDR3 is 13 amino acids long. The CDR3 loop reads CASSSGNTGELFF. CDR3 sequence (DNA): TGCGCCAGCAGCTCCGGAAACACCGGGGAGCTGTTTTTT. The whole variable domain, filled in from reference TRBV5-1 and TRBJ2-2, reads KAGVTQTPRYLIKTRGQQVTLSCSPISGHRSVSWYQQTPGQGLQFLFEYFSETQRNKGNFPGRFSGRQFSNSRSEMNVSTLELGDSALYLCASSSGNTGELFFGEGSRLTVL.

The chain is built from TRBV29-1 and TRBJ2-7; tentatively, D is TRBD2 (6 bases). This CDR3 has 14 amino acids. V lost 3 bases, J lost 0 bases, and 12 bases lay in between. Germline V gene sequence: CDR1 SQVTM, CDR2 ANQGSEA. DNA of the CDR3: TGCAGCGTTGATCGGGGGAGAGGCTCCTACGAGCAGTACTTC. Translating it yields CSVDRGRGSYEQYF.

The chain links TRBV11-2 to TRBJ2-3; TRBD2 matches 8 bases. This CDR3 is 14 amino acids long. V shed 8 bases, J shed 8 bases, and the junction held 12 bases outside the gene matches. From germline, CDR1 is SGHAT and CDR2 FQNNGV. The CDR3 coding sequence is TGTGCCAGCGTGCTGGGCGTAGCGGGGAGTACGCAGTATTTT. This gives the protein CASVLGVAGSTQYF.

This clone was seen only a few times. V is TRBV18 and J is TRBJ1-6, with TRBD1 matching over 7 bases. The V and J ends lost 6 bases and 8 bases, in that order; junction bases with no gene match: 7. The germline CDR1 and CDR2 sequences are KGHSH and LQKENI. The CDR3 is made up of 14 amino acids. CDR3 loop: CASSATGRDSPLHF. CDR3 nucleotides: TGTGCCAGCTCCGCGACAGGGAGAGATTCACCCCTCCACTTT. Drawing the rest from reference TRBV18 and TRBJ1-6, the complete variable domain is NAGVMQNPRHLVRRRGQEARLRCSPMKGHSHVYWYRQLPEEGLKFMVYLQKENIIDESGMPKERFSAEFPKEGPSILRIQQVVRGDSAAYFCASSATGRDSPLHFGNGTRLTVT.

This clone was detected ten times or more. The rearrangement links TRBV10-3 to TRBJ2-1; 9 bases are shared with TRBD2. This CDR3 is built from 16 residues. With 3 bases clipped from V and 7 bases from J, the junction kept 10 bases outside the gene matches. Germline CDR1 is ENHRY and CDR2 is SYGVKD. In nucleotides, the CDR3 is TGTGCCATCAGTGATCCTAGCGGGGTGGTGATTAATGAGCAGTTCTTC. Translating it yields CAISDPSGVVINEQFF.

Of note for this clone: At one boundary the junction diverges from the germline segment, which might be a read error. This chain links TRBV20-1 with TRBJ2-7, with D possibly being TRBD2 (6 bases). Germline-derived CDR1 and CDR2 are DFQATT and SNEGSKA (reference sequence). The CDR3 covers 11 residues. The CDR3 DNA is TGTGGGGGGATTAGACGCTACGAGCAGTACTTC. Translation: CGGIRRYEQYF.

The rearrangement links TRBV7-2 to TRBJ1-1; D is undetermined. Germline lookup yields CDR1 SGHTA and CDR2 FQGNSA. This CDR3 is built from 15 residues. The ends were cut back, 3 bases at V and 0 bases at J, with 11 bases in the middle. In DNA, the CDR3 is TGTGCCAGCAGCTTCTCTGGTCGAGTGAACACTGAAGCTTTCTTT. It yields the protein CASSFSGRVNTEAFF.

The chain employs TRBV6-1 and TRBJ1-4, with 7 nucleotides matching TRBD1. The CDR3 is 14 residues long. The germline V gene encodes CDR1 MNHNS and CDR2 SASEGT. V was pared by 8 bases and J by 8 bases, with 11 bases of the junction left unmatched. The CDR3 region is CASAKRQGEEKLFF. The DNA for the CDR3 is TGTGCCAGCGCCAAGAGACAGGGCGAGGAAAAACTGTTTTTT.

In its sample, this clone was seen a few times. This chain links TRBV30 with TRBJ1-2; D is unresolved. This CDR3 comprises 11 residues. Germline V gives CDR1 GTSNPN, CDR2 SVGIG (reference sequence). Deletions cut 0 bases from V and 8 bases from J, with 7 bases between. CDR3 coding DNA: TGTGCCTGGAGTGTACTGGGGGGCTACACCTTC. Protein product: CAWSVLGGYTF.

This clone was observed a few times. This chain uses TRBV19 with TRBJ1-1; D unresolved. Trimming removed 6 bases from V and 1 base from J, with 9 bases in between. Germline values: CDR1 LNHDA, CDR2 SQIVND (reference sequence). The CDR3 is made up of 13 amino acids. The CDR3 nucleotides are TGTGCCAGTAGGATCAGGAGGAACACTGAAGCTTTCTTT. It codes for CASRIRRNTEAFF. Full variable domain (rest looked up from reference TRBV19 and TRBJ1-1): DGGITQSPKYLFRKEGQNVTLSCEQNLNHDAMYWYRQDPGQGLRLIYYSQIVNDFQKGDIAEGYSVSREKKESFPLTVTSAQKNPTAFYLCASRIRRNTEAFFGQGTRLTVV.

This clone came up a few times. This chain connects TRBV2 to TRBJ2-1; 9 nucleotides line up with TRBD1. The CDR3 is 14 amino acids. V was pared by 6 bases and J by 6 bases, with 6 bases of the junction left unmatched. Per the germline V gene, CDR1 is SNHLY and CDR2 is FYNNEI. Here the CDR3 reads CASRGQGFSNEQFF. The CDR3 coding sequence is TGTGCCAGCAGGGGACAGGGCTTCAGCAATGAGCAGTTCTTC.